This TCR beta chain came from a study of blood T cell repertoires in COVID-19. About the research overall: COVID-19 samples from acute and convalescent phases originated in the United States, Italy and Spain.

Participant age was about 18 to 95 years, and participants resided in fewer than 30 US areas. TCRdb keeps only in-frame clones here, not all; method: immunoSEQ multiplex PCR. The table has under 150,000 clones, roughly four fifths seen once. Trimming left V 3 bases short and J 7 bases short, with 10 bases between. This CDR3 region has 13 residues. The sample comprised PBMCs or T cells enriched from blood (not recorded which). This chain joins TRBV12-3 or TRBV12-4 and TRBJ1-5; D may be TRBD1 (5 bases). This TCR was sampled from a man in his thirties or forties who had recovered from COVID-19. The CDR3 here is CASSLSGSQPQHF. CDR3 sequence (DNA): TGTGCCAGCAGTTTGTCAGGGTCGCAGCCCCAGCATTTT.